The 10 T cell receptor beta chains in this list originate from one sample, sequenced in a study of pediatric ulcerative colitis. The rectum was sampled with one to two pinch biopsies at colonoscopy. Method: immunoSEQ multiplex PCR; TCRdb's copy keeps in-frame clones and lacks some. The repertoire holds 30,000 to 40,000 clones, with about 81% as singletons. Sequenced sample: gut tissue. These receptors came from a boy aged 10-17 years with mild ulcerative colitis.

The chain carries TRBV6-5 and TRBJ1-4, with D maybe TRBD1 (5 bases). The V gene's germline CDR1 is MNHEY and CDR2 SVGAGI. Deletions cut 6 bases from V and 7 bases from J, with 18 bases between. This CDR3 contains 15 residues. CDR3 amino acids: CASRREVGVIEKLFF. CDR3 nucleotides: TGTGCCAGCAGGCGCGAAGTAGGGGTGATTGAAAAACTGTTTTTT.

The chain is built from TRBV13 and TRBJ1-4; perhaps TRBD1 as D (6 bases). The CDR3 has 16 amino acids. The V end was cut by 6 bases, the J end by 0 bases, with 14 bases between. Germline CDR1 reads PRHDT; CDR2 reads FYEKMQ (reference sequence). CDR3 DNA: TGTGCCAGCAGTCCCCGGACAGCCGCAACTAATGAAAAACTGTTTTTT. Its translation is CASSPRTAATNEKLFF.

The chain has TRBV19 and TRBJ1-2; D uncertain. The length of the CDR3 is 13 residues. In germline, CDR1 is LNHDA, CDR2 SQIVND (reference sequence). Trimming took off 5 bases at V and 2 bases at J, with 9 bases between the two ends. The CDR3 coding sequence is TGTGCCAGTAGTTTGTCGGGGAACTATGGCTACACCTTC. Protein product: CASSLSGNYGYTF.

The V gene is TRBV7-2, the J gene TRBJ2-7, with 8 bases that match TRBD2. Germline CDR1 reads SGHTA; CDR2 reads FQGNSA. After removal of 5 bases from V and 1 base from J, the junction contained 13 bases not matched to a gene. CDR3 length equals 17 residues. CDR3 nucleotides: TGTGCCAGCAGCCCGCAGACTGGGCGGGGGGTTTCCTACGAGCAGTACTTC. It codes for CASSPQTGRGVSYEQYF.

This clone has only a few counts. The chain employs TRBV4-2 and TRBJ1-1; 7 bases are a match to TRBD1. The CDR3 is made up of 14 amino acids. The V and J ends lost 1 base and 2 bases, in that order; junction bases with no gene match: 1. Germline V gene data show CDR1 as LGHNA and CDR2 as YNFKEQ. CDR3 in DNA: TGTGCCAGCAGCCAAGGACAGGGTAACACTGAAGCTTTCTTT. Protein product: CASSQGQGNTEAFF.

The chain joins TRBV5-1 to TRBJ1-5; D may be TRBD1 (5 bases). V lost 2 bases, J lost 5 bases, and 11 bases lay in between. Germline loops: CDR1 SGHRS, CDR2 YFSETQ. This CDR3 is built from 14 residues. Here the CDR3 DNA reads TGCGCCAGCAGCTTTGGGGGGGGTGATCAGCCCCAGCATTTT. Translating gives CASSFGGGDQPQHF.

The chain combines TRBV9 with TRBJ2-5, with no clear D. Trimming took 0 bases from V and 7 from J, leaving 7 bases between them. The CDR3 is made up of 12 amino acids. Germline CDR1 reads SGDLS; CDR2 reads YYNGEE. Written as DNA, the CDR3 is TGTGCCAGCAGCGTAGGGGGTGGGACCCAGTACTTC. Protein: CASSVGGGTQYF.

The chain has TRBV15 and TRBJ1-2, with 8 bases that match TRBD1. The germline gives CDR1 LNHNV, CDR2 YYDKDF (reference sequence). This CDR3 region has 14 residues. Trimming at V came to 3 bases and at J to 3 bases, leaving 3 bases not matched to a gene. CDR3 in DNA: TGTGCCACCAGCAGCAGGGGGCGCGACTATGGCTACACCTTC. It is translated as CATSSRGRDYGYTF.

This clone is a singleton in its sample. This chain uses TRBV15 with TRBJ2-3; the match to TRBD1 covers 7 bases. Looked up from germline, CDR1 is LNHNV and CDR2 is YYDKDF (reference sequence). CDR3 size: 15 residues. With V trimmed by 5 bases and J by 1 base, 6 bases remained unmatched. The CDR3 DNA reads as TGTGCCACCAGCCGAACAGGGGACGGCACAGATACGCAGTATTTT. Translation: CATSRTGDGTDTQYF.

This clone was seen a few times. V gene TRBV11-2 combines with J gene TRBJ1-1, with D perhaps matching TRBD1 (6 bases). The germline V and J ends were trimmed by 5 bases and 5 bases, with 12 bases remaining between them. The CDR3 totals 13 residues. Germline lookup yields CDR1 SGHAT and CDR2 FQNNGV. The CDR3 protein is CASSKNRETEAFF. The CDR3 DNA sequence: TGTGCCAGCAGCAAAAACAGGGAGACTGAAGCTTTCTTT.